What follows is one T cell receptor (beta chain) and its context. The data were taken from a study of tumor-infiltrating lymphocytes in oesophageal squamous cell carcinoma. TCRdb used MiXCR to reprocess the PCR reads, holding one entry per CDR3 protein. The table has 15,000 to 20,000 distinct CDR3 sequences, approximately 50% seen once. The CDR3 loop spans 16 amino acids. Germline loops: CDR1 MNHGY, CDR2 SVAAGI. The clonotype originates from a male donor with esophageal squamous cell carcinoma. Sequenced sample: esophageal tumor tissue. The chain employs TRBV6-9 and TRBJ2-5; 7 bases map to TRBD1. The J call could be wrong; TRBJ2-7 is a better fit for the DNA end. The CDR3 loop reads CASSPQPGQFSYEQYF. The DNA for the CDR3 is TGTGCCAGCAGTCCTCAGCCGGGACAGTTCTCCTACGAGCAGTACTTC.